The 13 T cell receptor beta chains in this list originate from one sample, sequenced in a study of cytomegalovirus exposure and HLA in healthy donors. PCR amplification relied on 60 Vbeta primers (plus 13 Jbeta primers). Sequenced by immunoSEQ multiplex PCR; TCRdb stores in-frame clones only, minus some. The sample records about 180,000 clones, about 80% being singletons. Material: PBMCs. Receptors were obtained from a man younger than 40 in good health and CMV-seropositive.

This chain uses TRBV6-5 with TRBJ1-1; 8 bases fit TRBD1. Germline CDR1 MNHEY, CDR2 SVGAGI. There are 16 residues in the CDR3. Trimming took 0 bases from V and 8 from J; bases not matched to a gene: 11. The CDR3 reads CASSYSDRDRQWEAFF. CDR3 DNA: TGTGCCAGCAGTTACTCTGACCGGGACAGGCAATGGGAAGCTTTCTTT.

For the CDR3, the DNA is TGTGCCAGCAGCTTAGTAACTAGCGGGATGGATTATGAGCAGTTCTTC. This sequence encodes CASSLVTSGMDYEQFF. This chain uses TRBV7-2 with TRBJ2-1; TRBD2 matches 10 bases. Germline V CDR1 and CDR2: SGHTA, FQGNSA. There are 16 residues in the CDR3. V shed 1 base, J shed 8 bases, and the junction held 8 bases outside the gene matches.

This clone has only a few counts. The chain recombines TRBV10-3 with TRBJ1-2; D remains ambiguous. Germline-derived CDR1 and CDR2 are ENHRY and SYGVKD. Trimming cost V 3 bases and J 3 bases, with 11 bases left between them. CDR3 length equals 14 residues. Here the CDR3 reads CAISEGGEHYGYTF. The CDR3 coding sequence is TGTGCCATCAGTGAAGGCGGGGAGCACTATGGCTACACCTTC.

The chain joins TRBV4-1 to TRBJ1-2; 7 nucleotides line up with TRBD1. The CDR3 contains 15 residues. J gave up 2 bases and V 4 bases, and 7 bases lay outside the gene matches. Germline CDR1 reads MGHRA; CDR2 reads YSYEKL. In nucleotides, the CDR3 is TGCGCCAGCAGCCCTCGACAGGGCCAAAACTATGGCTACACCTTC. This sequence encodes CASSPRQGQNYGYTF.

This chain joins TRBV28 and TRBJ2-5; 14 bases are shared with TRBD2. Trimming at V came to 1 base and at J to 2 bases, leaving 12 bases not matched to a gene. The length of the CDR3 is 20 residues. The germline CDR1 and CDR2 sequences are MDHEN and SYDVKM. CDR3 protein: CASSLFSGGLAGGVQETQYF. The CDR3, as DNA: TGTGCCAGCAGTTTATTCTCTGGCGGACTAGCGGGAGGAGTACAAGAGACCCAGTACTTC. Supplemented by reference TRBV28 and TRBJ2-5, the full variable domain reads DVKVTQSSRYLVKRTGEKVFLECVQDMDHENMFWYRQDPGLGLRLIYFSYDVKMKEKGDIPEGYSVSREKKERFSLILESASTNQTSMYLCASSLFSGGLAGGVQETQYFGPGTRLLVL.

This clone was counted between two and nine times. The CDR3 is CASSSSVNTDTQYF. As DNA, the CDR3 is TGTGCCAGCAGCTCGAGCGTAAACACAGATACGCAGTATTTT. This rearrangement joins TRBV5-4 to TRBJ2-3; unclear D gene. V lost 3 bases to trimming and J lost 2 bases, with 10 bases between them. Germline loops: CDR1 SGHNT, CDR2 YYREEE (reference sequence). There are 14 residues in the CDR3.

The V gene is TRBV5-1, the J gene TRBJ1-4, with TRBD1 identical over 9 bases. Per germline, CDR1 SGHRS and CDR2 YFSETQ. Trimming took 4 bases from V and 8 from J; bases not matched to a gene: 9. This CDR3 has 15 amino acids. This chain's CDR3 is CASSPDRGPREKLFF. The CDR3 nucleotides read TGCGCCAGCAGCCCGGACAGGGGCCCTCGGGAAAAACTGTTTTTT. Full variable domain (outside the CDR3, taken from reference TRBV5-1 and TRBJ1-4): KAGVTQTPRYLIKTRGQQVTLSCSPISGHRSVSWYQQTPGQGLQFLFEYFSETQRNKGNFPGRFSGRQFSNSRSEMNVSTLELGDSALYLCASSPDRGPREKLFFGSGTQLSVL.

The J gene is TRBJ2-5, the V gene TRBV7-6; D remains ambiguous. Looked up from germline, CDR1 is SGHVS and CDR2 is FNYEAQ. Trimming cost V 5 bases and J 1 base, with 8 bases left between them. CDR3 size: 13 residues. The CDR3 loop is CASSPLLQETQYF. CDR3 coding DNA: TGTGCCAGCAGCCCCCTTCTCCAAGAGACCCAGTACTTC.

The V gene is TRBV7-9, the J gene TRBJ2-1, with 8 positions matching TRBD2. Germline CDR1 and CDR2: SEHNR and FQNEAQ (reference sequence). J gave up 1 base and V 3 bases, and 14 bases lay outside the gene matches. The CDR3 has 19 residues. The CDR3 sequence is CASSFEREPGRSSYNEQFF. CDR3 bases: TGTGCCAGCAGCTTTGAGCGGGAGCCCGGGCGTAGTTCCTACAATGAGCAGTTCTTC.

This clone was seen once. The rearrangement uses TRBV4-3 and TRBJ1-1, with 9 bases matching TRBD1. The V gene end was trimmed by 0 bases and the J gene end by 3 bases; junction bases not matched to a gene: 5. This CDR3 comprises 16 residues. The germline V gene has CDR1 LGHNA and CDR2 YSLEER. CDR3 coding DNA: TGCGCCAGCAGCCAAGACCTGGGACAGGGTTACACTGAAGCTTTCTTT. Translating it yields CASSQDLGQGYTEAFF.

V and J are TRBV6-5 and TRBJ2-1; 7 positions agree with TRBD2. The ends lost 5 bases at V and 10 bases at J; junction bases unmatched: 2. CDR1 and CDR2 (germline): MNHEY, SVGAGI. The CDR3 is 11 residues long. Written as DNA, the CDR3 is TGTGCCAGCAGTAAACTAGCGGAGCAGTTCTTC. Protein product: CASSKLAEQFF.

This chain joins TRBV5-8 and TRBJ2-4, with a tentative D call TRBD2 (7 bases). Trimming left V 1 base short and J 3 bases short, with 11 bases between. The CDR3 spans 15 residues. Germline lookup yields CDR1 SGHTS and CDR2 YDEGEE. For the CDR3, the DNA is TGTGCCAGCAGCTTGTGGCGGGGGCGCAAAAACATTCAGTACTTC. This codes for CASSLWRGRKNIQYF.

The rearrangement joins TRBV12-5 to TRBJ2-3, with D possibly being TRBD2 (6 bases). CDR3 size: 14 residues. Germline-derived CDR1 and CDR2 are LGHNT and FRNRAP. Trimming removed 1 base from V and 2 bases from J, with 7 bases in between. The CDR3 DNA reads TGTGCTAGTGGTTTGGGGAGGGTCACAGATACGCAGTATTTT. Encoded protein: CASGLGRVTDTQYF.